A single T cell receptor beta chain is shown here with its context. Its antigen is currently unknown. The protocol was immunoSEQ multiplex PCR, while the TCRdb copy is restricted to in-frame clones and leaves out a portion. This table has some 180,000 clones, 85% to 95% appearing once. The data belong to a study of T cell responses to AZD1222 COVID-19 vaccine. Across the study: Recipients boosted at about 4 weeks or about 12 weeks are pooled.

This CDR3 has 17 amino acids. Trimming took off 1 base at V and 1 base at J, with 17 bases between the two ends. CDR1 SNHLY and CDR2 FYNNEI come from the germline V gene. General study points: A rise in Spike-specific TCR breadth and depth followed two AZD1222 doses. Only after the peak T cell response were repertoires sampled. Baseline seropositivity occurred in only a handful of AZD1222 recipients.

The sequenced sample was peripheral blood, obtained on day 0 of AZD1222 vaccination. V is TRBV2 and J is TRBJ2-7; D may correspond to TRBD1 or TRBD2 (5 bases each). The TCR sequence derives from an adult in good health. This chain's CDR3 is CASSEDPGRLSSYEQYF. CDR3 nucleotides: TGTGCCAGCAGTGAAGATCCGGGGCGCCTATCTTCCTACGAGCAGTACTTC.